What follows describes a single TCR beta chain. Antigen: not known. With constant-segment primers, 5'RACE yielded cDNA libraries of TCR alpha and TCR beta that carried sample barcodes and UMIs. TCRdb recomputed calls from the 5' RACE reads with MiXCR, one row per CDR3 protein. The profile shows fewer than 550,000 distinct CDR3 sequences, 20% of them singletons. The record originates from a study of T-cell memory formation after mild COVID-19. Study-level background: Largely, the TCR clusters proved donor specific. Study-level findings and limits: A balance of CD4 and CD8 characterized clones contracting day 15 to 85, whereas later expanders leaned CD4+. CD4+ clones that contracted lay mainly in CM and EM; CD8+ ones lay in EMRA.

With V trimmed by 2 bases and J by 1 base, 2 bases remained unmatched. The V gene's germline CDR1 is GTSNPN and CDR2 SVGIG (reference sequence). The CDR3 runs 14 residues. The TCR sequence derives from an adult woman who had mild COVID-19 (a few samples of this study predate the infection). Cell type and time point are not known. The chain links TRBV30 to TRBJ2-7; 10 bases agree with TRBD2. Sequencing was carried out using PBMCs or a T cell subset sorted from them (not recorded which). The CDR3 bases are TGTGCCTGGAGTTGGACTAGCGGATCCTACGAGCAGTACTTC. Amino acid sequence: CAWSWTSGSYEQYF.